This TCR beta chain originates from a study of blood T cell repertoires in COVID-19. Looking at the study overall: T cells, B-cell-depleted T cells, or PBMCs supplied cDNA or gDNA.

Assay used: immunoSEQ multiplex PCR; TCRdb lists only in-frame clones, some missing. The sample gives 150,000 to 200,000 clones, approximately 90% of which show up once; around 2.3% is in the top ten. This CDR3 comprises 15 residues. With V trimmed by 5 bases and J by 3 bases, 8 bases remained unmatched. Germline V lookup: CDR1 LNHDA, CDR2 SQIVND (reference sequence). This TCR was recovered from a man in his 70s with active or convalescent COVID-19. Sample: peripheral blood. The V call is TRBV19, the J call TRBJ2-7; the match to TRBD1 covers 9 bases. The CDR3 region has the DNA TGTGCCAGTAGTGCAACCGGGACAGGGATCTACGAGCAGTACTTC. It yields the protein CASSATGTGIYEQYF.